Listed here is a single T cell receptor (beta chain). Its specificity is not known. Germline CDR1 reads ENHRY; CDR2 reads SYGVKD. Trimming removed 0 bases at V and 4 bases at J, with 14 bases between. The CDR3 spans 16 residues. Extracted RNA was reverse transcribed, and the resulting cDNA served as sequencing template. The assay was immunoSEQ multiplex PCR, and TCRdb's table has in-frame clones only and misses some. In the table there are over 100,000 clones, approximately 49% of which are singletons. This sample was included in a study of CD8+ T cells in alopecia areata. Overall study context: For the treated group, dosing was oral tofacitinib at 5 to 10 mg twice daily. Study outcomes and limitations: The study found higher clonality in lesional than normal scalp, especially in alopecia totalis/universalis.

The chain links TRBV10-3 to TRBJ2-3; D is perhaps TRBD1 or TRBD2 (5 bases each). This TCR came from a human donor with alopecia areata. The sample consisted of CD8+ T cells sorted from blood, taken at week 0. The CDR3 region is CAISESPGQGPDTQYF. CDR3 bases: TGTGCCATCAGTGAGTCCCCCGGGCAGGGACCAGATACGCAGTATTTT.